The clone carrying this TCR beta chain was seen only a few times. This entry belongs to a study of blood T cells in healthy people across ages. Alongside a J-beta primer mix, a sample-barcoded 5' primer served in a second PCR lasting about 7 to 11 cycles. Template switching added a 12-random-nucleotide identifier to every cDNA molecule. From the 5' RACE reads, TCRdb called clonotypes with MiXCR, one entry per CDR3 protein. The table includes 1.5 million to 2 million distinct CDR3 sequences, roughly 32% detected once. Isolation yielded PBMCs, at least 7 million per sample, in every case. Germline values: CDR1 SGHRS, CDR2 YFSETQ. Trimming took 0 bases from V and 2 from J, leaving 13 bases between them. The CDR3 length is 16 residues.

This TCR was sampled from a woman between 25 and 40 years old in good health. Sequenced input: blood. V is TRBV5-1 and J is TRBJ2-3, with D tentatively TRBD2 (5 bases). CDR3 residues: CASSLEASSYTDTQYF. DNA for the CDR3: TGCGCCAGCAGCTTGGAGGCTAGCAGCTACACAGATACGCAGTATTTT.